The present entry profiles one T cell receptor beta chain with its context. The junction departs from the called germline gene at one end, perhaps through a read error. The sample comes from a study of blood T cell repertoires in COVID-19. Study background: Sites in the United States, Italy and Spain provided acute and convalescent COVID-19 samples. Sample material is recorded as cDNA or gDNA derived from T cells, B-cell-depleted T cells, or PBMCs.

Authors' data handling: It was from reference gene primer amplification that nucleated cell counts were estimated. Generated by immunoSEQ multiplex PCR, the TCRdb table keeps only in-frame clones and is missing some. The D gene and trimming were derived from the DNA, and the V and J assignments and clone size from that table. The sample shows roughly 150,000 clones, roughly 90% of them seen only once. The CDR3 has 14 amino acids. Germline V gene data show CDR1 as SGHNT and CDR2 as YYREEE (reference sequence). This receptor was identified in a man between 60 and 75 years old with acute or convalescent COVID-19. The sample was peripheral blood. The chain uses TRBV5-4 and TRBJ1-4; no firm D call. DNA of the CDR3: TGTGCCAGCAGCTTGATCGGTACTAATGCAAAACTGTTTTTT. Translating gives CASSLIGTNAKLFF.